This entry concerns a single T cell receptor (beta chain). TCRdb reprocessed the RT-PCR reads via MiXCR and lists one record per CDR3 protein. This table holds around 700,000 distinct CDR3 sequences, approximately 15% found once. CDR1 LNHNV and CDR2 YYDKDF come from the germline V gene (reference sequence). V was clipped by 5 bases and J by 0 bases, with 15 bases between them. The CDR3 loop spans 16 amino acids. This receptor was identified in a female donor in good health, serving as a healthy control. The sequencing input was memory CD4+ T cells from blood. V gene TRBV15 combines with J gene TRBJ2-3; D is possibly TRBD1 (5 bases). This CDR3 is CATSGIRGPSTDTQYF. In DNA form, the CDR3 reads TGTGCCACCAGCGGGATAAGGGGCCCTAGCACAGATACGCAGTATTTT.